Following are 20 T cell receptor beta chains from one sample sequenced in a study of beta chain features in type 1 diabetes. The whole isolated RNA underwent reverse transcription, so sequencing captured expressed TCRB transcripts. The table came from immunoSEQ multiplex PCR; TCRdb's copy has only in-frame clones and leaves some out. The table includes some 240,000 clones, around 15% detected once. Whole-study findings and limits: Type 1 diabetes patients had moderately but significantly shorter TCRB CDR3s in all four CD4+ subsets.

These receptors have no identified antigens. The sequenced material came from naive CD4+ T cells from blood. The receptor set was obtained from a man aged 25-45 years with type 1 diabetes.

The chain recombines TRBV7-9 with TRBJ1-1; D is undetermined. In germline, CDR1 is SEHNR, CDR2 FQNEAQ (reference sequence). The germline V and J ends were trimmed by 5 bases and 4 bases, with 14 bases remaining between them. The CDR3 is 14 amino acids. The CDR3 here is CASSQEGISTEAFF. The CDR3 DNA is TGTGCCAGCAGCCAGGAGGGTATTTCCACTGAAGCTTTCTTT.

This clone was observed a few times. V gene TRBV7-2 combines with J gene TRBJ2-2; no reliable D call. Germline V CDR1 and CDR2: SGHTA, FQGNSA. The CDR3 runs to 16 residues. V lost 1 base to trimming and J lost 2 bases, with 11 bases between them. The CDR3: CASSLVSSSNTGELFF. In DNA form, the CDR3 reads TGTGCCAGCAGCTTAGTTAGCAGCTCCAACACCGGGGAGCTGTTTTTT.

This clone was detected a few times. The V call is TRBV5-1, the J call TRBJ2-6; no clear D gene. The V and J ends lost 5 bases and 0 bases respectively, with 3 bases between them. The CDR3 runs 13 residues. Per the germline V gene, CDR1 is SGHRS and CDR2 is YFSETQ. The CDR3 is CASRDSGANVLTF. CDR3 DNA sequence: TGCGCCAGCAGGGACTCTGGGGCCAACGTCCTGACTTTC.

This clone was found a few times. The chain combines TRBV9 with TRBJ2-2; D ambiguous. CDR3 length: 14 amino acids. Germline lookup yields CDR1 SGDLS and CDR2 YYNGEE. Trimming shortened V by 6 bases and J by 1 base, and 10 bases separated the two germline ends. The CDR3 protein is CASTFRGNTGELFF. CDR3 coding DNA: TGTGCCAGCACCTTCAGAGGGAACACCGGGGAGCTGTTTTTT.

The chain carries TRBV2 and TRBJ1-2, with a weak D call TRBD1 (5 bases). The CDR3 totals 12 residues. V lost 3 bases and J 6 bases, leaving 8 bases between the germline ends. Per germline, CDR1 SNHLY and CDR2 FYNNEI. The CDR3 coding sequence is TGTGCCAGCAGTGACTCAGGGAATGGCTACACCTTC. Its translation: CASSDSGNGYTF.

The count of this clone is one. The V gene is TRBV2, the J gene TRBJ2-1, with D uncertain. Germline-derived CDR1 and CDR2 are SNHLY and FYNNEI. The CDR3 totals 10 residues. Trimming removed 8 bases from V and 16 bases from J, with 15 bases in between. The CDR3 nucleotides are TGTGCCAGCCTTGCCGCGGTCATTTTCTTC. This sequence encodes CASLAAVIFF.

The chain uses TRBV5-4 and TRBJ2-3, with no clear D. The CDR3 is 13 residues long. Trimming took off 4 bases at V and 1 base at J, with 7 bases between the two ends. The germline V gene encodes CDR1 SGHNT and CDR2 YYREEE (reference sequence). The CDR3 spells CASSTMGTDTQYF. The CDR3 coding sequence is TGTGCCAGCAGCACAATGGGCACAGATACGCAGTATTTT.

The sample holds a few counts of this clone. The V call is TRBV25-1, the J call TRBJ2-7; 8 bases are a match to TRBD1. The CDR3 runs 15 residues. CDR1 is MGHDK, CDR2 SYGVNS, per germline. J lost 5 bases, V lost 3 bases, and 9 bases had no gene match. CDR3 nucleotide sequence: TGTGCCAGCAGTGATTGGACAGGGACCCCTGACGAGCAGTACTTC. This encodes CASSDWTGTPDEQYF.

This clone has just one count. The V call is TRBV28, the J call TRBJ2-6; D is undetermined. CDR1 and CDR2 (germline): MDHEN, SYDVKM. CDR3 length: 15 amino acids. The V end was cut by 4 bases, the J end by 1 base, with 8 bases between. CDR3 sequence reads: CASSSTVSGANVLTF. The CDR3 DNA reads as TGTGCCAGCAGTTCCACCGTATCTGGGGCCAACGTCCTGACTTTC.

This clone was detected a few times. The chain is built from TRBV30 and TRBJ2-5, with 9 bases that match TRBD1. V shed 3 bases and J 5 bases; nucleotides not matched to a gene: 7. CDR1 GTSNPN and CDR2 SVGIG come from the germline V gene (reference sequence). The CDR3 spans 14 residues. The CDR3 bases are TGTGCCTGGAGGGACAGGGGATCCCGGGAGACCCAGTACTTC. Translated, it gives CAWRDRGSRETQYF.

The chain is built from TRBV9 and TRBJ2-1; the match to TRBD2 covers 10 bases. The ends lost 0 bases at V and 7 bases at J; junction bases unmatched: 7. The CDR3 covers 16 residues. Germline V gene sequence: CDR1 SGDLS, CDR2 YYNGEE. CDR3 sequence reads: CASSVESGRAGNEQFF. CDR3 bases: TGTGCCAGCAGCGTAGAGAGCGGGAGGGCCGGAAATGAGCAGTTCTTC.

This clone was seen a handful of times. This chain uses TRBV7-9 with TRBJ2-7, with 7 bases that match TRBD1. V trimming: 8 bases; J trimming: 3 bases; junction bases outside the gene matches: 10. The germline V gene encodes CDR1 SEHNR and CDR2 FQNEAQ (reference sequence). The CDR3 sequence is 14 residues long. CDR3 in amino acids: CASGIDRVGYEQYF. The CDR3 region has the DNA TGTGCCAGCGGAATCGACAGGGTTGGCTACGAGCAGTACTTC. Drawing the rest from reference TRBV7-9 and TRBJ2-7, the complete variable domain is DTGVSQNPRHKITKRGQNVTFRCDPISEHNRLYWYRQTLGQGPEFLTYFQNEAQLEKSRLLSDRFSAERPKGSFSTLEIQRTEQGDSAMYLCASGIDRVGYEQYFGPGTRLTVT.

This clone was counted a few times. V usage is TRBV29-1 and J usage is TRBJ2-7, with a tentative D call TRBD1 (6 bases). Trimming removed 4 bases from V and 3 bases from J, with 13 bases in between. The CDR3 contains 13 residues. Germline values: CDR1 SQVTM, CDR2 ANQGSEA. Here the CDR3 DNA reads TGCAGCGTTGTAAGACAGGATAGCTACGAGCAGTACTTC. The encoded protein is CSVVRQDSYEQYF.

This rearrangement joins TRBV29-1 to TRBJ1-3; the match to TRBD1 covers 9 bases. From germline, CDR1 is SQVTM and CDR2 ANQGSEA. The CDR3 length is 17 residues. V trimming: 4 bases; J trimming: 0 bases; junction bases outside the gene matches: 10. The CDR3 nucleotides read TGCAGCGTTGGCAGACGGCCGGGACAGGGCTCTGGAAACACCATATATTTT. Its translation is CSVGRRPGQGSGNTIYF.

This rearrangement joins TRBV5-1 to TRBJ2-4; D gene uncertain. The CDR3 is made up of 14 amino acids. Germline V gene data show CDR1 as SGHRS and CDR2 as YFSETQ. The ends were cut back, 0 bases at V and 4 bases at J, with 8 bases in the middle. CDR3 nucleotide sequence: TGCGCCAGCAGCTTGGAAACGGCTAAAAACATTCAGTACTTC. The encoded protein is CASSLETAKNIQYF.

This chain uses TRBV4-2 with TRBJ2-2, with D possibly matching TRBD2 (5 bases). The germline V gene has CDR1 LGHNA and CDR2 YNFKEQ. The CDR3 covers 17 residues. Deletions cut 0 bases from V and 0 bases from J, with 11 bases between. CDR3 DNA: TGTGCCAGCAGCCAAGAGGCGGGTAACGCGAACACCGGGGAGCTGTTTTTT. The encoded protein is CASSQEAGNANTGELFF.

This clone has just a few counts. The chain is built from TRBV30 and TRBJ2-3; D remains unclear. Germline CDR1 is GTSNPN and CDR2 is SVGIG (reference sequence). The CDR3 runs 14 residues. V gave up 0 bases and J gave up 7 bases, with 14 bases separating them. The CDR3 spells CAWSVWGSKHTQYF. The CDR3 nucleotides read TGTGCCTGGAGTGTATGGGGATCGAAACATACGCAGTATTTT.

This clone was seen a few times. The chain couples TRBV6-6 to TRBJ2-5; D is perhaps TRBD1 (6 bases). The CDR3 loop spans 14 amino acids. V was pared by 4 bases and J by 4 bases, with 13 bases between. Germline CDR1 is MNHNY and CDR2 is SVGAGI (reference sequence). The CDR3 bases are TGTGCCAGCAGTTCGGCGACAGGTCCAGAGACCCAGTACTTC. Its translation is CASSSATGPETQYF.

This clone was detected only a few times. CDR3 sequence (DNA): TGTGCCAGCAGCTCCCAAACAGGGGGCCGCGGCTACACCTTC. Its translation: CASSSQTGGRGYTF. The chain couples TRBV7-9 to TRBJ1-2; 9 bases map to TRBD1. CDR3 length: 14 residues. The V gene's germline CDR1 is SEHNR and CDR2 FQNEAQ (reference sequence). J was trimmed by 8 bases and V by 4 bases; bases with no gene match: 8.

The V gene is TRBV18, the J gene TRBJ2-1; the match to TRBD2 covers 10 bases. The CDR3 loop spans 15 amino acids. The junction had 6 bases not matched to a gene; V was cut back by 3 bases and J by 7 bases. Germline CDR1 and CDR2: KGHSH and LQKENI. This chain's CDR3 is CASSPNLAGENEQFF. CDR3 sequence (DNA): TGTGCCAGCTCACCGAATCTAGCGGGAGAAAATGAGCAGTTCTTC.